This T cell receptor beta chain was identified during a study of T-cell reconstitution after alpha-beta-depleted transplantation in children. This clonotype has more than one count but fewer than ten. This sample's TCRbeta library carried unique molecular identifier barcodes. TCRdb redid the calling of the PCR reads with MiXCR, one entry per CDR3 protein. The sample carries some 300,000 distinct CDR3 sequences, about 9.3% recorded once. The CDR3 has 15 amino acids. Unmatched junction bases numbered 3, after V lost 6 bases and J lost 0 bases. Germline lookup yields CDR1 SGHRS and CDR2 YFSETQ. Specimen: PBMCs from the stem cell graft donor, collected from the stem cell graft. This sequence was found in a human donor who donated a stem cell graft to a child with acute lymphoblastic leukemia. The chain links TRBV5-1 to TRBJ2-2, with 9 bases lining up with TRBD2. The CDR3: CASNLAGTNTGELFF. DNA of the CDR3: TGCGCCAGCAACCTAGCGGGAACGAACACCGGGGAGCTGTTTTTT.